Listed here is a single T cell receptor (beta chain). Its target is not known. A much larger clone lies one base from this, so it may be a read error. The iRepertoire nested amplicon-rescue multiplex PCR amplified TCR alpha and beta CDR3s from RNA. Input was about 85-400 ng of tissue mRNA or PBMC total RNA. MiXCR was run by TCRdb on the multiplex PCR reads, yielding one entry per CDR3 protein. Of 160,000 or so distinct CDR3 sequences in the sample, around 40% are singletons; the top ten hold 5% to 5.5%. The data originate from a study of glioma-infiltrating T cells. Study-wide findings and caveats: Non-neoplastic patients had below-expected tissue-blood divergence, while all gliomas exceeded expectation. Very few CDR3 sequences were shared between tissue and blood.

The CDR3 length is 11 residues. The V end was cut by 2 bases, the J end by 16 bases, with 11 bases between. Germline assignment: CDR1 ENHRY and CDR2 SYGVKD. The chain recombines TRBV10-3 with TRBJ2-2, with a possible D match to TRBD2 (5 bases). This TCR was recovered from a human donor with low-grade glioma or glioblastoma, undergoing nonglioma brain surgery, or in good health (not recorded which). Sequenced input: glioma tissue, nonneoplastic brain tissue, or PBMCs (not recorded which). DNA for the CDR3: TGTGCCATCAGTGAGGAGGACTTGAAGTTTTTT. This gives the protein CAISEEDLKFF.